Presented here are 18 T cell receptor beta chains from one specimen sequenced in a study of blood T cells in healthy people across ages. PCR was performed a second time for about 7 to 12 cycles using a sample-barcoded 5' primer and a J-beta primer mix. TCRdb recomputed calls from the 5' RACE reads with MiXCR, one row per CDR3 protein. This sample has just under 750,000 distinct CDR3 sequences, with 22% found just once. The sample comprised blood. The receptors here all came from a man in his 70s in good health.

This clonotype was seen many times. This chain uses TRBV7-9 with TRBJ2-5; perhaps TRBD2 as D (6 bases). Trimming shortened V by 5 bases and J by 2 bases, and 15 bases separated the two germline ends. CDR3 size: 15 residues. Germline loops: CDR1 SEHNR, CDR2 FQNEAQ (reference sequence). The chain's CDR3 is CASSEGGLSQETQYF. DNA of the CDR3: TGTGCCAGCAGCGAAGGCGGACTATCACAAGAGACCCAGTACTTC.

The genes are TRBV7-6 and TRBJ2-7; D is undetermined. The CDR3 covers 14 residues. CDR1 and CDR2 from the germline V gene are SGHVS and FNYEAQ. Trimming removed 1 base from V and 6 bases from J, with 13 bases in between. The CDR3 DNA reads TGTGCCAGCAGCTTAGGCGTGAGGAGAGGCGAGCAGTACGTC. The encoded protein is CASSLGVRRGEQYV.

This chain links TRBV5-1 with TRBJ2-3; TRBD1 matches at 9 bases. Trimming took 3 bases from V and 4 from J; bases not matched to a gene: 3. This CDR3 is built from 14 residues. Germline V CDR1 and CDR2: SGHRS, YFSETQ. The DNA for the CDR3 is TGCGCCAGCAGCTATGGGACAGGGTCAGATACGCAGTATTTT. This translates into CASSYGTGSDTQYF.

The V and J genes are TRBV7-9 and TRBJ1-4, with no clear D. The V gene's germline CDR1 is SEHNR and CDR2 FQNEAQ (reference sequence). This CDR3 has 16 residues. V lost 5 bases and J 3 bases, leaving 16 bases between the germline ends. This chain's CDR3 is CASSQTRGRANEKLFF. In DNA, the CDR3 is TGTGCCAGCAGCCAGACACGGGGTCGGGCTAATGAAAAACTGTTTTTT.

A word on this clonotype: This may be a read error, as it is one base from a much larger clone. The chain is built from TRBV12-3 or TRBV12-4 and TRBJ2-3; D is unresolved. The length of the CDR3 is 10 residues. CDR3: CASGTDTEYF. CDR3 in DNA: TGTGCCAGCGGCACAGATACGGAGTATTTT.

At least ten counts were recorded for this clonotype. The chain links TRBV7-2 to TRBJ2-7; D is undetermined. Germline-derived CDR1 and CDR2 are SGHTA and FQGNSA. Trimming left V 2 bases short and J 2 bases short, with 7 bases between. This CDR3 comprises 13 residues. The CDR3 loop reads CASSLNVAYEQYV. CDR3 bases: TGTGCCAGCAGCTTAAATGTGGCCTACGAGCAGTACGTC.

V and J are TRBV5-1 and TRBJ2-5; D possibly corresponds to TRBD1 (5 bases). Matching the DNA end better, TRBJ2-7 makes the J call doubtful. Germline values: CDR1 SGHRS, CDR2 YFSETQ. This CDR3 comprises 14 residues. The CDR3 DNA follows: TGCGCCAGCAGCTCCCATGGAGCAGGGAACGAGCAGTACTTC. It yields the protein CASSSHGAGNEQYF.

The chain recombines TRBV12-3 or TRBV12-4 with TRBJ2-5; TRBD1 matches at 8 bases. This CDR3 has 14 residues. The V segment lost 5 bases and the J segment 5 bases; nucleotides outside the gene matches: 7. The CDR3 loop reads CASSPGGARETQYF. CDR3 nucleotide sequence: TGTGCCAGCAGTCCAGGGGGCGCGAGGGAGACCCAGTACTTC.

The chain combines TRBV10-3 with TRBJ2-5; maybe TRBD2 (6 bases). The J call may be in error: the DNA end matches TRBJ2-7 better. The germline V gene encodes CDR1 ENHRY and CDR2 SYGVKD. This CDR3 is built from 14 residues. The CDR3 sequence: CAISDGGASYEQYF. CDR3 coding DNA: TGTGCCATCAGTGACGGAGGGGCCTCCTACGAGCAGTACTTC.

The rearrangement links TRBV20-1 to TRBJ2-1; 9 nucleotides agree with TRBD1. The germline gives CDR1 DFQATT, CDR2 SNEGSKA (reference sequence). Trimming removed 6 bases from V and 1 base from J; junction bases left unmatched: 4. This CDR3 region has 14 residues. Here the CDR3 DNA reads TGCAGTGCGAAAGGGACAGGGTCCTACAATGAGCAGTTCTTC. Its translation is CSAKGTGSYNEQFF.

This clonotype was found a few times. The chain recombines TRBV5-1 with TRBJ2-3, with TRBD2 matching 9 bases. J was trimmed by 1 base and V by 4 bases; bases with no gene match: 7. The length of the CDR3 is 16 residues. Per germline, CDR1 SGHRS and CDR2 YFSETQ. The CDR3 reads CASSSTGTSRTDTQYF. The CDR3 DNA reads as TGCGCCAGCAGCAGCACCGGGACTAGCCGCACAGATACGCAGTATTTT.

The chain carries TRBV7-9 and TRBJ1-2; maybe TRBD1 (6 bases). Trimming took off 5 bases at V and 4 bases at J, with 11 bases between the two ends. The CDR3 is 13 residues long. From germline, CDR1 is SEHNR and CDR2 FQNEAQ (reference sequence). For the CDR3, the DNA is TGTGCCAGCAGCCAAGGGGGGATCTATGGCTACACCTTC. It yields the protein CASSQGGIYGYTF.

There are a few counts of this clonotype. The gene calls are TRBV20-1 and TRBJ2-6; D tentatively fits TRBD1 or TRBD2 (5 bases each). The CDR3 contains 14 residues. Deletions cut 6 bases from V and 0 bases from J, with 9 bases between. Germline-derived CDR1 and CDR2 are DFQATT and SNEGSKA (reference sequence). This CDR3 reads CSALGDSGANVLTF. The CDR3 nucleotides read TGCAGTGCCTTGGGGGACTCTGGGGCCAACGTCCTGACTTTC.

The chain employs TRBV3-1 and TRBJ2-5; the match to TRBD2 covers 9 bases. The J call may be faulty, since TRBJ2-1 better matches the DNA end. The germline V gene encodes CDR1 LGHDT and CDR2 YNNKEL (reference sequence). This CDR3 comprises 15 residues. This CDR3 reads CASSQVGTSRNEQFF. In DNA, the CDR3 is TGTGCCAGCAGCCAAGTGGGGACTAGCCGCAATGAGCAGTTCTTC.

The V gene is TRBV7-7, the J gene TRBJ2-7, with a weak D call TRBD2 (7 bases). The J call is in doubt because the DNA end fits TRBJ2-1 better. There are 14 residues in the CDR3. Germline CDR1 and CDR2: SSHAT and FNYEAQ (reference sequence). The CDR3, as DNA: TGTGCCAGCAGCTTAGCGGGGGGGCAGTTTGAGCAGTTCTTC. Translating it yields CASSLAGGQFEQFF.

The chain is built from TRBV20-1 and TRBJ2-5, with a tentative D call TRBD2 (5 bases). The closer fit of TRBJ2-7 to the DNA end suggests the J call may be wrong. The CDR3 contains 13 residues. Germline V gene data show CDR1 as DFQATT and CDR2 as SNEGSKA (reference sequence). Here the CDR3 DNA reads TGCAGTGCTAGAGGAATTCGGGGTTACGAGCAGTACTTC. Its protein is CSARGIRGYEQYF.

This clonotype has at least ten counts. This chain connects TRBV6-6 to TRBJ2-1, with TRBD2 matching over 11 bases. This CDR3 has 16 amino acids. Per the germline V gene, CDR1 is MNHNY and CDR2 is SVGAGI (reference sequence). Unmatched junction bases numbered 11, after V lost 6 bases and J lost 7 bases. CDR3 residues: CASSPGLAGGQNEQFF. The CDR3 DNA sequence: TGTGCCAGCAGCCCCGGGCTAGCGGGAGGTCAGAATGAGCAGTTCTTC.

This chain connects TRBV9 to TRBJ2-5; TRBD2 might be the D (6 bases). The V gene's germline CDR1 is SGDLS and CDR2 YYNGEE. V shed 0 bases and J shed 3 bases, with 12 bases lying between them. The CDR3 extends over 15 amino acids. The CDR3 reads CASSVAGDPEETQYF. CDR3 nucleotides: TGTGCCAGCAGCGTAGCGGGAGATCCGGAAGAGACCCAGTACTTC.